This T cell receptor (beta chain) was observed in a study of blood T cells in healthy people across ages. For the second PCR, which ran for about 7 to 12 cycles, a sample-barcoded 5' primer and a J-beta primer mix were used. TCRdb re-called the 5' RACE reads through MiXCR, storing one row per CDR3 protein. The sample comprises 800,000 to 950,000 distinct CDR3 sequences, almost 30% of which are singletons, and around 9.6% rests with the top ten. These same records also appear under a second study, on T cells of mothers and their children. That work states: Three healthy Caucasian mothers and their six children donated.

The receptor was isolated from a woman in her forties in good health. The source material was blood.

CDR3 sequence reads: CASSIHRDSSYEQYF. The CDR3 region has the DNA TGTGCCAGCAGCATCCACAGGGATAGCTCCTACGAGCAGTACTTC. The rearrangement joins TRBV9 to TRBJ2-7, with D possibly being TRBD1 (6 bases). Trimming left V 4 bases short and J 0 bases short, with 14 bases between. The CDR3 contains 15 residues. Germline CDR1 reads SGDLS; CDR2 reads YYNGEE.